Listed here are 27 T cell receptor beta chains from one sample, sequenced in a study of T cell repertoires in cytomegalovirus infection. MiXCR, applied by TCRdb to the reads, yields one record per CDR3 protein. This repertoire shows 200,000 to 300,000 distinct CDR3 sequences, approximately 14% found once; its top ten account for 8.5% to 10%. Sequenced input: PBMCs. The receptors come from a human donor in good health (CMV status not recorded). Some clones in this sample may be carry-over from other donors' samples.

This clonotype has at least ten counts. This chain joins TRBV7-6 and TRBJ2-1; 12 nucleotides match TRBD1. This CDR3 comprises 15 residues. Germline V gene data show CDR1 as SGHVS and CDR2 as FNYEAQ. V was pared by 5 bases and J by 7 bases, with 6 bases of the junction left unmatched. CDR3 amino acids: CASSQGQGAGNEQFF. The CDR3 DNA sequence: TGTGCCAGCAGCCAGGGACAGGGGGCAGGGAATGAGCAGTTCTTC.

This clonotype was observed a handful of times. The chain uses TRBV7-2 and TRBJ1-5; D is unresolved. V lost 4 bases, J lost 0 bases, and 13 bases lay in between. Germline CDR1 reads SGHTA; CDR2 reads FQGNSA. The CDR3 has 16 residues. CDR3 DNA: TGTGCCAGCAGCTCCCTTAGGTCCGCTAGCAATCAGCCCCAGCATTTT. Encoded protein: CASSSLRSASNQPQHF.

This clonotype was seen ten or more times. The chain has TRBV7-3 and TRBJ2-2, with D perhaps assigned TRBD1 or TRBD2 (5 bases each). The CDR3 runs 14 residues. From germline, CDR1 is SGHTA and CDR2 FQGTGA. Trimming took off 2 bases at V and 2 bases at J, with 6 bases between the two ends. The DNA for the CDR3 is TGTGCCAGCAGCTTACGGGGCAACACCGGGGAGCTGTTTTTT. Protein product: CASSLRGNTGELFF.

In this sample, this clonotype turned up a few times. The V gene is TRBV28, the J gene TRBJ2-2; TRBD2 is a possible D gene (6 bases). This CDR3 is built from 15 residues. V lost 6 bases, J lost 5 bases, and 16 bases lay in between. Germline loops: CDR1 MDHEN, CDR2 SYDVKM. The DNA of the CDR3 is TGTGCCAGCAGCCCTGGCGCGGGGATGACCGGGGAGCTGTTTTTT. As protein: CASSPGAGMTGELFF.

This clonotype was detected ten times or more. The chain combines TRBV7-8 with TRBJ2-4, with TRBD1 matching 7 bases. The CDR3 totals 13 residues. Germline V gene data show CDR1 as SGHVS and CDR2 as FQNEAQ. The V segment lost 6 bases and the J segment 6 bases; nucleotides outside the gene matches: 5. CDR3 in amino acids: CASRGTALNIQYF. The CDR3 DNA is TGTGCCAGCAGGGGGACAGCCTTAAACATTCAGTACTTC.

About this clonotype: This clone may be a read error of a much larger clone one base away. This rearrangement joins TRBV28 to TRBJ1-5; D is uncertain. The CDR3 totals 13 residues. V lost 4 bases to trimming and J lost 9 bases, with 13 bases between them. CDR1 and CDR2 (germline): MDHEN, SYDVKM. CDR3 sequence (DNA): TGTGCCAGCAGTTCCCCAGGCCCCCGGCCCCAGCATTTT. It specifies CASSSPGPRPQHF.

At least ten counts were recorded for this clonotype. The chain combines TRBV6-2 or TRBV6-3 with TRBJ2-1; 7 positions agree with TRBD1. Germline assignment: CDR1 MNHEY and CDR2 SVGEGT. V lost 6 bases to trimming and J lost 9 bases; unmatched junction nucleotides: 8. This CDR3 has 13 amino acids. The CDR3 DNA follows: TGTGCCAGCAGAGAAGAAGGGACAGCTGAGCAGTTCTTC. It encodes CASREEGTAEQFF.

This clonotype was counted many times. The CDR3 coding sequence is TGTGCCAGCAGCCGTGGGGGGACTCAAAACGAGCAGTACTTC. Protein product: CASSRGGTQNEQYF. The gene calls are TRBV28 and TRBJ2-7, with D tentatively TRBD2 (6 bases). The V gene lost 6 bases and the J gene lost 5 bases, with 17 bases spanning the gap. The CDR3 has 14 residues. Per germline, CDR1 MDHEN and CDR2 SYDVKM.

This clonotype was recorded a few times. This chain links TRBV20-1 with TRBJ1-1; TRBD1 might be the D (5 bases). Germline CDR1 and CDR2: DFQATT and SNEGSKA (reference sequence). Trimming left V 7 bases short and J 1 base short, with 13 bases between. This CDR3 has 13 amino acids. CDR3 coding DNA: TGCAGTGTCCCGGGACGGGAGAACACTGAAGCTTTCTTT. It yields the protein CSVPGRENTEAFF.

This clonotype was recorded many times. CDR3 nucleotides: TGTGCCAGCTCACGGCAAAAATACAATGAGCAGTTCTTC. Its translation is CASSRQKYNEQFF. The rearrangement joins TRBV18 to TRBJ2-1; D gene ambiguous. Germline CDR1 reads KGHSH; CDR2 reads LQKENI. The CDR3 covers 13 residues. Trimming took 4 bases from V and 4 from J, leaving 8 bases between them.

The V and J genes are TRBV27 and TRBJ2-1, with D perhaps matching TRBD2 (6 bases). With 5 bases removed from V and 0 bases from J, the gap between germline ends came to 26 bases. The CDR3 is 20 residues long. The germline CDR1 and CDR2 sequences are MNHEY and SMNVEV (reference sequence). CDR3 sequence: CASSPTTGSWGRSSYNEQFF. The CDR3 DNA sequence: TGTGCCAGCAGTCCGACAACGGGGAGCTGGGGGAGGAGCTCCTACAATGAGCAGTTCTTC.

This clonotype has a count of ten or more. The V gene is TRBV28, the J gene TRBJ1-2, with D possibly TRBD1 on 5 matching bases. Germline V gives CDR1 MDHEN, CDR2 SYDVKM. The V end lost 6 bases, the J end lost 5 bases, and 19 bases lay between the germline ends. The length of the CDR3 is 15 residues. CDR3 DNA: TGTGCCAGCAGCCTTCGGGGGGGATCACAATATGGCTACACCTTC. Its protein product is CASSLRGGSQYGYTF.

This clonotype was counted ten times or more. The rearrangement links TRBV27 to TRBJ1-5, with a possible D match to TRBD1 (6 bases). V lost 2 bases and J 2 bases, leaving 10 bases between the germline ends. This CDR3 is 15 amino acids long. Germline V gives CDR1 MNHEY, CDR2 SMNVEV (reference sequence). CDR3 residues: CASSLQGRGNQPQHF. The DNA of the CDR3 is TGTGCCAGCAGTTTACAGGGGCGAGGCAATCAGCCCCAGCATTTT.

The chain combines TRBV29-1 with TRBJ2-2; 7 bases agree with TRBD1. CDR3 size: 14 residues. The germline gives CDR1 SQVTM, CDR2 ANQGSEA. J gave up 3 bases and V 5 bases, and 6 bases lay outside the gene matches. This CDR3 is CSVNGQGDTGELFF. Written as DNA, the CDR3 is TGCAGCGTTAACGGGCAGGGGGACACCGGGGAGCTGTTTTTT.

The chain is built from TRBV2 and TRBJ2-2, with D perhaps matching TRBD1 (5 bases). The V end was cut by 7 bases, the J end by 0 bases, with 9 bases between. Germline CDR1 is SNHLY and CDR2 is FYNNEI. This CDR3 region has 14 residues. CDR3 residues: CASKQDANTGELFF. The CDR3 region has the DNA TGTGCCAGCAAACAGGACGCGAACACCGGGGAGCTGTTTTTT.

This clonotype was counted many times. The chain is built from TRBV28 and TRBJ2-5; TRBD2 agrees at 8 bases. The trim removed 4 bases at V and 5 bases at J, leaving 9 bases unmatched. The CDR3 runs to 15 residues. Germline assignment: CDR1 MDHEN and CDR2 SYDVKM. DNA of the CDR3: TGTGCCAGCAGTTCCCGACGGGGGGGAGTGGAGACCCAGTACTTC. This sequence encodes CASSSRRGGVETQYF.

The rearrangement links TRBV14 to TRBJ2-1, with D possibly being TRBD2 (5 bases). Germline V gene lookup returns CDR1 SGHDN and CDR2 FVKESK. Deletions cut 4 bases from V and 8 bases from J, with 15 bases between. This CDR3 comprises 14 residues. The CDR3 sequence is CASSLHPDSDEQFF. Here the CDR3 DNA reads TGTGCCAGCAGCCTCCACCCGGACTCCGATGAGCAGTTCTTC.

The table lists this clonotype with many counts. CDR3 protein: CASSPRVRGEQFF. The CDR3 coding sequence is TGTGCCAGCAGCCCAAGGGTGAGGGGTGAGCAGTTCTTC. J is TRBJ2-1 and V is TRBV7-3, with D tentatively TRBD1 or TRBD2 (5 bases each). The length of the CDR3 is 13 residues. The V and J ends lost 5 bases and 9 bases respectively, with 14 bases between them. Per germline, CDR1 SGHTA and CDR2 FQGTGA.

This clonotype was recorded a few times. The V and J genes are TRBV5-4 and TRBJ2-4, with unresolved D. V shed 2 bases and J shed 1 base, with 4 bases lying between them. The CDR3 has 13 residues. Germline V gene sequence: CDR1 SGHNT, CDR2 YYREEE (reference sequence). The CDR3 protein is CASSLQAKNIQYF. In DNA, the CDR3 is TGTGCCAGCAGCTTACAGGCCAAAAACATTCAGTACTTC.

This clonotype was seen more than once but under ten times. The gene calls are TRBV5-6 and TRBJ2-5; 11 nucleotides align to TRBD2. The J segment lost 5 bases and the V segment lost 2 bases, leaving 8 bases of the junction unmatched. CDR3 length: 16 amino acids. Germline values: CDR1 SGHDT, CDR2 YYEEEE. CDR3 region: CASSLGPTSGSETQYF. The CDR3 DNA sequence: TGTGCCAGCAGCTTAGGCCCCACTAGCGGGAGTGAGACCCAGTACTTC. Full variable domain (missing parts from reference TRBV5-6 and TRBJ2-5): DAGVTQSPTHLIKTRGQQVTLRCSPKSGHDTVSWYQQALGQGPQFIFQYYEEEERQRGNFPDRFSGHQFPNYSSELNVNALLLGDSALYLCASSLGPTSGSETQYFGPGTRLLVL.

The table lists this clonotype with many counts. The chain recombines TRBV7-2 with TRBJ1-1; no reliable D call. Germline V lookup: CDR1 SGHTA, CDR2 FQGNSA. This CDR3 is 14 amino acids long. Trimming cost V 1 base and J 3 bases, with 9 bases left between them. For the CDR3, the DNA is TGTGCCAGCAGCTTAGTAGCGGGATACACTGAAGCTTTCTTT. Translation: CASSLVAGYTEAFF.

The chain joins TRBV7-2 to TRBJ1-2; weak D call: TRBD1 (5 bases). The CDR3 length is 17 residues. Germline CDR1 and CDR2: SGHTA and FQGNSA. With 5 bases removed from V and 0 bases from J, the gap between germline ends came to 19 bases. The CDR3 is CASSPPPGRASNYGYTF. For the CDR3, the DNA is TGTGCCAGCAGCCCTCCACCGGGACGTGCCTCTAACTATGGCTACACCTTC.

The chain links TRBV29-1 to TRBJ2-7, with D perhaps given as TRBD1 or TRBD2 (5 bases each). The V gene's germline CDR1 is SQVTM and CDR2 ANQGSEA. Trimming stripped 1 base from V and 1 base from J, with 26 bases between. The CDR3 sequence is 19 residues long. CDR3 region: CSVEVYPPDRGEVSYEQYF. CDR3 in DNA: TGCAGCGTTGAAGTTTACCCCCCCGACAGAGGGGAAGTATCCTACGAGCAGTACTTC.

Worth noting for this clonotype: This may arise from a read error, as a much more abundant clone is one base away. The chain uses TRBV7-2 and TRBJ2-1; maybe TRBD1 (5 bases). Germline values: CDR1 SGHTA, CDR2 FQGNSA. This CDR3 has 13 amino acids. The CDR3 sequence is CAVPPGNYNEQLF. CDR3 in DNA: TGTGCCGTCCCCCCAGGGAACTACAATGAGCAGTTATTC. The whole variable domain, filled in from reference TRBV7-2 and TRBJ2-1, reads GAGVSQSPSNKVTEKGKDVELRCDPISGHTALYWYRQSLGQGLEFLIYFQGNSAPDKSGLPSDRFSAERTGGSVSTLTIQRTQQEDSAVYLCAVPPGNYNEQLFGPGTRLTVL.

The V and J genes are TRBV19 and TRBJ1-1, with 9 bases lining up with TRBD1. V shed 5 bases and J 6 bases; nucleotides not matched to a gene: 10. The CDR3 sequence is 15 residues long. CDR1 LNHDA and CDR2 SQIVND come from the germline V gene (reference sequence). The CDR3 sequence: CASSPGQGSGAEAFF. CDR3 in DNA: TGTGCCAGTAGTCCAGGACAGGGGAGTGGTGCTGAAGCTTTCTTT.

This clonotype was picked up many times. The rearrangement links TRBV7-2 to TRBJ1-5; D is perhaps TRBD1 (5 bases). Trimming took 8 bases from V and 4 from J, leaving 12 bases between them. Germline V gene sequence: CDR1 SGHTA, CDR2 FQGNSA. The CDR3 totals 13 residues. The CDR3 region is CASSGRANQPQHF. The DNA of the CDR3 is TGTGCCAGCTCGGGCAGGGCTAATCAGCCCCAGCATTTT.

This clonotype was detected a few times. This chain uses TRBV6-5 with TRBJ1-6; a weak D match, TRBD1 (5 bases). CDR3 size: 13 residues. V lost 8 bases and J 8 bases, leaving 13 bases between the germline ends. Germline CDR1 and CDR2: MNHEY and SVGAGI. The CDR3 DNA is TGTGCCAGCTCCTCCAGGGTTGATTCACCCCTCCACTTT. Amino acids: CASSSRVDSPLHF.